The 12 T cell receptor beta chains given below trace back to one sample, sequenced in a study of OX40 agonist ivuxolimab in advanced cancers. TCRdb's table, derived via immunoSEQ multiplex PCR, lists solely in-frame clones and lacks some. The sample records roughly 91,000 clones, 95% to 96% being singletons. Source: CD4+ or CD8+ T cells sorted from blood, taken in a trial of the OX40 agonist ivuxolimab. These receptors all come from an adult with an advanced solid tumor such as melanoma, head and neck, liver or kidney cancer.

The chain employs TRBV28 and TRBJ2-7; either TRBD1 or TRBD2 may fit D (5 bases each). CDR3 length: 14 residues. CDR1 is MDHEN and CDR2 is SYDVKM in the germline V gene. Trimming cost V 2 bases and J 3 bases, with 11 bases left between them. The CDR3, as DNA: TGTGCCAGCAGTTTAGACGGGGCGTACTACGAGCAGTACTTC. Residues: CASSLDGAYYEQYF.

This clone showed up just once. This chain joins TRBV10-3 and TRBJ2-3; TRBD2 matches 13 bases. Unmatched junction bases numbered 13, after V lost 7 bases and J lost 3 bases. This CDR3 comprises 18 residues. Looked up from germline, CDR1 is ENHRY and CDR2 is SYGVKD. CDR3 sequence reads: CAIKTLAGGDFGTDTQYF. The DNA for the CDR3 is TGTGCCATCAAGACACTAGCGGGGGGGGATTTTGGGACAGATACGCAGTATTTT.

The CDR3 nucleotides read TGTGCCAGTAGTATCCAGGGGGGGGCCGGGGAGCTGTTTTTT. It specifies CASSIQGGAGELFF. This sequence joins TRBV19 and TRBJ2-2; D possibly uses TRBD1 or TRBD2 (7 bases each). Germline V gene lookup returns CDR1 LNHDA and CDR2 SQIVND (reference sequence). The CDR3 runs to 14 residues. V was pared by 3 bases and J by 6 bases, with 11 bases between.

The chain links TRBV7-2 to TRBJ1-2; D is perhaps TRBD1 (5 bases). The CDR3 extends over 14 amino acids. Germline-derived CDR1 and CDR2 are SGHTA and FQGNSA. V was clipped by 5 bases and J by 3 bases, with 13 bases between them. The CDR3 is CASSQLQDYYGYTF. CDR3 sequence (DNA): TGTGCCAGCAGCCAATTACAGGACTACTATGGCTACACCTTC.

J is TRBJ1-4 and V is TRBV28; D is unresolved. Germline V CDR1 and CDR2: MDHEN, SYDVKM. Trimming left V 6 bases short and J 2 bases short, with 13 bases between. The CDR3 spans 15 residues. CDR3 sequence reads: CASSLVGTTNEKLFF. The CDR3 coding sequence is TGTGCCAGCAGCCTCGTTGGCACTACTAATGAAAAACTGTTTTTT.

V usage is TRBV4-3 and J usage is TRBJ1-1; D possibly corresponds to TRBD1 (6 bases). Germline V gene data show CDR1 as LGHNA and CDR2 as YSLEER. The CDR3 totals 14 residues. Deletions cut 4 bases from V and 6 bases from J, with 15 bases between. The CDR3 DNA sequence: TGCGCCAGCAGCCCAGAGGGGGGTTACGCTGAAGCTTTCTTT. It yields the protein CASSPEGGYAEAFF.

This chain connects TRBV19 to TRBJ1-3; D unresolved. This CDR3 region has 14 residues. Between the trimmed V and J ends, which lost 8 bases and 0 bases, there was a span of 11 bases. The germline CDR1 and CDR2 sequences are LNHDA and SQIVND (reference sequence). DNA of the CDR3: TGTGCCAGTTCCGGACTTATCTCTGGAAACACCATATATTTT. Translated, it gives CASSGLISGNTIYF.

The chain employs TRBV16 and TRBJ2-7; 8 bases fit TRBD2. The CDR3 contains 15 residues. CDR1 is KGHSY, CDR2 FQNENV, per germline. Trimming took 4 bases from V and 3 from J; bases not matched to a gene: 8. CDR3 DNA sequence: TGTGCCAGCAGCCGGCTAGCGGGTAGGTTCTACGAGCAGTACTTC. This gives the protein CASSRLAGRFYEQYF.

This clone occurred once. V is TRBV27 and J is TRBJ1-2, with TRBD1 as a possible D gene (6 bases). The germline CDR1 and CDR2 sequences are MNHEY and SMNVEV (reference sequence). The CDR3 totals 16 residues. With 4 bases removed from V and 4 bases from J, the gap between germline ends came to 19 bases. The CDR3 sequence is CASSSELVRGGYGYTF. The CDR3 DNA sequence: TGTGCCAGCAGTTCTGAGCTTGTCAGGGGCGGCTATGGCTACACCTTC.

J is TRBJ1-2 and V is TRBV27; D might be TRBD1 (5 bases). The CDR3 consists of 14 residues. Germline loops: CDR1 MNHEY, CDR2 SMNVEV (reference sequence). Between the trimmed V and J ends, which lost 6 bases and 6 bases, there was a span of 17 bases. The CDR3 loop is CASSRDGIWDGYTF. The DNA of the CDR3 is TGTGCCAGCAGCCGGGACGGCATTTGGGATGGCTACACCTTC.

V is TRBV18 and J is TRBJ2-7, with 13 bases aligning to TRBD2. The J segment lost 0 bases and the V segment lost 6 bases, leaving 5 bases of the junction unmatched. The germline V gene encodes CDR1 KGHSH and CDR2 LQKENI. The CDR3 has 16 residues. The CDR3 protein is CASSPGLAGSSYEQYF. Written as DNA, the CDR3 is TGTGCCAGCTCGCCGGGACTAGCGGGAAGCTCCTACGAGCAGTACTTC.

The chain uses TRBV5-1 and TRBJ2-3; D unclear. This CDR3 has 15 amino acids. The germline V and J ends were trimmed by 0 bases and 4 bases, with 12 bases remaining between them. Germline values: CDR1 SGHRS, CDR2 YFSETQ. The CDR3 sequence is CASSLVGSAADTQYF. In nucleotides, the CDR3 is TGCGCCAGCAGCTTGGTCGGTAGTGCGGCAGATACGCAGTATTTT.